A selection of T cell receptor beta chains follows, all from one sample in a study of shared clonotypes between healthy human individuals. This table comes from immunoSEQ multiplex PCR, and its TCRdb copy is limited to in-frame clones, with some not included. There are about 1 million clones in the sample; 65% to 75% occur only once, and around 1.5% lies in the top ten. Sequenced input: memory CD4+ T cells sorted from blood. The receptors stem from a man in his late teens or twenties in good health. Both conserved end residues are part of each CDR3. D genes are given only for firm matches. Size is omitted from some rows. Given values are once, few, many or a class for expanded clones.

>TRBJ1-2|14|TRBV7-9|few|NA
TGTGCCAGCAGCCCCCGGGGGGGAGTGTATGGCTACACCTTC
CASSPRGGVYGYTF
>TRBJ2-1|10|TRBV4-3|once|NA
TGCGCCAGCCACTATCCCCGCAAGTTCTTC
CASHYPRKFF
>TRBJ2-1|13|TRBV14|NA|NA
TGTGCCAGCAGCCAATCATCTGGGGGTGAGCAGTTCTTC
CASSQSSGGEQFF
>TRBJ1-5|15|TRBV9|once|TRBD1
TGTGCCAGCAGCTCGGGACAGGGGGTGGGTCAGCCCCAGCATTTT
CASSSGQGVGQPQHF
>TRBJ1-6|16|TRBV6-1|NA|NA
TGTGCCAGCAGTGAAGCGGGGGCCTCCTATAATTCACCCCTCCACTTT
CASSEAGASYNSPLHF
>TRBJ1-2|13|TRBV30|NA|NA
TGTGCCTGGCACCAGGCAACTAACTATGGCTACACCTTC
CAWHQATNYGYTF
>TRBJ2-1|15|TRBV30|NA|NA
TGTGCCTGGGGGGGCACAGGGTCGGTTTTCTATGAGCAGTTCTTC
CAWGGTGSVFYEQFF
>TRBJ2-2|14|TRBV30|few|TRBD1
TGTGCCTGGTTGGGACAGTTGAACACCGGGGAGCTGTTTTTT
CAWLGQLNTGELFF
>TRBJ1-1|14|TRBV15|NA|NA
TGTGCCACCAGCAGAGGTCGAGGGGTTTCTGAAGCTTTCTTT
CATSRGRGVSEAFF
>TRBJ1-1|14|TRBV7-2|many|NA
TGTGCCAGCAGCTTTGGGGCACTGAACACTGAAGCTTTCTTT
CASSFGALNTEAFF
>TRBJ2-3|15|TRBV30|once|NA
TGTGCCTGGAGTGTAGCGGTAACTAGCACAGATACGCAGTATTTT
CAWSVAVTSTDTQYF
>TRBJ2-6|17|TRBV7-2|NA|TRBD2
TGTGCCAGCGCGCGAACAGCGGGAGGCTCTGGGGCCAACGTCCTGACTTTC
CASARTAGGSGANVLTF
>TRBJ2-6|15|TRBV6-6|NA|NA
TGTGCCAGCATTTATATAGGCTCTGGGGCCAACGTCCTGACTTTC
CASIYIGSGANVLTF
>TRBJ2-2|15|TRBV4-3|NA|NA
TGCGCCAGCAGCCAAGATTGGACTTTCACCGGGGAGCTGTTTTTT
CASSQDWTFTGELFF
>TRBJ2-3|16|TRBV7-2|NA|NA
TGTGCCAGCAGCCAAGGGCTAGCTCCTTCCACAGATACGCAGTATTTT
CASSQGLAPSTDTQYF
>TRBJ1-1|13|TRBV11-2|NA|NA
TGTGCCAGCACCAAAAGCCGGGGGACTGAAGCTTTCTTT
CASTKSRGTEAFF
>TRBJ1-2|18|TRBV7-2|NA|NA
TGTGCCAGCAGCTTAGACGGTTTTATGGGGAAGCAAAACTATGGCTACACCTTC
CASSLDGFMGKQNYGYTF
>TRBJ2-5|13|TRBV14|NA|NA
TGTGCCAGCAGCTCCACTCAGGCCTCAACCCAGTACTTC
CASSSTQASTQYF
>TRBJ2-7|16|TRBV30|NA|NA
TGTGCCTGGAGTGTATCCAGGGCGTATATCGCCTACGAGCAGTACTTC
CAWSVSRAYIAYEQYF
>TRBJ1-6|13|TRBV30|NA|NA
TGTGCCTGGAGTATCCCCACTAATTCACCCCTCCACTTT
CAWSIPTNSPLHF
>TRBJ1-1|14|TRBV7-2|NA|NA
TGTGCCAGCAGCTTAGCGGGGGGGAGGTCTGAAGCTTTCTTT
CASSLAGGRSEAFF
>TRBJ1-5|15|TRBV6-1|NA|TRBD1
TGTGCCAGCACTGGGCAGGGGGGTTTTAGTCAGCCCCAGCATTTT
CASTGQGGFSQPQHF
>TRBJ2-7|13|TRBV6-6|NA|TRBD2
TGTGCCAGCAAAGAGCGGGAGGCCTACGAGCAGTACTTC
CASKEREAYEQYF
>TRBJ2-5|15|TRBV14|few|NA
TGTGCCAGCAGCCAAAGGACTGCCCGGGGTGAGACCCAGTACTTC
CASSQRTARGETQYF